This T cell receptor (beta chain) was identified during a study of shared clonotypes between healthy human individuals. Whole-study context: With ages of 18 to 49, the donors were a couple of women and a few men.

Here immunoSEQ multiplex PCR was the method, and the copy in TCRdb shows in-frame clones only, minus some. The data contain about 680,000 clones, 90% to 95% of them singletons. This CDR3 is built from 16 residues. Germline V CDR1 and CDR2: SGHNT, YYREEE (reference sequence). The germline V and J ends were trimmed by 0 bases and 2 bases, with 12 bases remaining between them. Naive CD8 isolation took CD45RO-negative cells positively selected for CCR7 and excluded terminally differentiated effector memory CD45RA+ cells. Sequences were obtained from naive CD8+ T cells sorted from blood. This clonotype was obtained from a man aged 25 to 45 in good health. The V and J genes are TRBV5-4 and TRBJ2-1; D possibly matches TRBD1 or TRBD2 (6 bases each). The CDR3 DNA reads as TGTGCCAGCAGCTTGGCCCTCGGGGGCGCCTACAATGAGCAGTTCTTC. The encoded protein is CASSLALGGAYNEQFF.